A selection of T cell receptor beta chains follows, all from one sample in a study of blood T cell repertoires in COVID-19. Produced via immunoSEQ multiplex PCR; TCRdb's table is partial and in-frame only. The sample carries about 380,000 clones, 85% recorded once. Specimen: peripheral blood. The receptor set was obtained from a woman under 30 with acute or convalescent COVID-19. Each CDR3 is given with its conserved first and last residue. Each record gives: clone size, D gene, V gene, J gene, CDR3 protein, CDR3 DNA. D genes are given only for firm matches. Expanded clones get a size class; other rows say once, few or many, or leave the size out.

once,TRBD1,TRBV6-2/TRBV6-3,TRBJ1-4,CASSQQGARSEKLFF,TGTGCCAGCAGCCAACAGGGGGCGAGGAGTGAAAAACTGTTTTTT
.,.,TRBV4-1,TRBJ2-5,CASAISSRREVQETQYF,TGCGCCAGCGCAATATCCTCCCGAAGAGAGGTCCAAGAGACCCAGTACTTC
.,TRBD1,TRBV7-9,TRBJ2-7,CASSWGTGAYEQYF,TGTGCCAGCAGCTGGGGGACAGGGGCCTACGAGCAGTACTTC
.,TRBD1,TRBV28,TRBJ2-5,CASSSGTGLETQYF,TGTGCCAGCAGCTCCGGGACAGGGTTAGAGACCCAGTACTTC
.,.,TRBV29-1,TRBJ1-2,CSVEDRPGLGGYTF,TGCAGCGTTGAAGATCGTCCAGGGCTTGGAGGCTACACCTTC
few,.,TRBV9,TRBJ2-5,CASSPLLLSMETQYF,TGTGCCAGCAGCCCCTTGTTACTATCGATGGAGACCCAGTACTTC
.,.,TRBV9,TRBJ1-2,CASSVGAGWDAYGYTF,TGTGCCAGCAGCGTAGGGGCAGGGTGGGATGCCTATGGCTACACCTTC
.,TRBD1,TRBV5-1,TRBJ1-2,CASGPGQGYGYTF,TGCGCCAGCGGACCGGGACAGGGCTATGGCTACACCTTC
.,TRBD1,TRBV13,TRBJ2-7,CASSPRGTGGEQYF,TGTGCCAGCAGCCCTCGGGGGACAGGCGGCGAGCAGTACTTC
.,.,TRBV29-1,TRBJ1-2,CSVDLPGNLGNTF,TGCAGCGTTGATCTTCCAGGGAATTTGGGAAACACCTTC
.,.,TRBV29-1,TRBJ1-1,CSARGAPGNTEAFF,TGCAGCGCTCGGGGGGCCCCGGGGAACACTGAAGCTTTCTTT
.,.,TRBV30,TRBJ1-4,CAWTVAGGGGEKLFF,TGTGCCTGGACCGTCGCGGGGGGCGGAGGTGAAAAACTGTTTTTT
.,.,TRBV9,TRBJ2-2,CASSVVGGTGELFF,TGTGCCAGCAGCGTAGTTGGAGGAACCGGGGAGCTGTTTTTT
few,.,TRBV7-9,TRBJ2-7,CASSFGRRRAPYEQYF,TGTGCCAGCAGCTTTGGTCGGCGGAGGGCGCCGTACGAGCAGTACTTC
few,TRBD1,TRBV11-2,TRBJ2-7,CASSLTGTGPYEQYF,TGTGCCAGCAGCTTAACCGGGACAGGGCCCTACGAGCAGTACTTC
.,.,TRBV7-6,TRBJ1-4,CASSFEFGGPNEKLFF,TGTGCCAGCAGCTTTGAGTTTGGGGGCCCTAATGAAAAACTGTTTTTT
.,.,TRBV21-1,TRBJ2-3,CASSKAQTREVADTQYF,TGTGCCAGCAGCAAAGCGCAGACTCGGGAGGTAGCAGATACGCAGTATTTT
.,TRBD1,TRBV3-1/TRBV3-2,TRBJ2-7,CASSQDLTGTGAGRYF,TGTGCCAGCAGCCAAGACCTCACCGGGACAGGGGCCGGTAGGTACTTC
.,.,TRBV4-2,TRBJ2-7,CASSPREGMDEGASSHEQYF,TGTGCCAGCAGCCCCCGGGAGGGGATGGACGAGGGGGCTTCGAGCCACGAGCAGTACTTC
.,TRBD2,TRBV2,TRBJ2-7,CASKIMRGGPYEQYF,TGTGCCAGCAAAATCATGAGGGGAGGGCCCTACGAGCAGTACTTC
few,TRBD1,TRBV19,TRBJ1-2,CASSSWAYRISRDRLNYGYTF,TGTGCCAGTAGCTCATGGGCATATAGGATCTCCCGGGACAGGCTTAACTATGGCTACACCTTC
.,.,TRBV7-8,TRBJ2-4,CASTLGGITNIQYF,TGTGCCAGCACCCTCGGAGGGATCACAAACATTCAGTACTTC
.,.,TRBV9,TRBJ1-1,CASSARGTEAFF,TGTGCCAGCAGCGCCAGGGGCACTGAAGCTTTCTTT
.,.,TRBV29-1,TRBJ1-1,CSVAQGSTEAFF,TGCAGCGTTGCGCAGGGTTCCACTGAAGCTTTCTTT
.,.,TRBV5-6,TRBJ1-5,CASSLGGGDQPQHF,TGTGCCAGCAGCTTGGGAGGGGGGGATCAGCCCCAGCATTTT
.,.,TRBV29-1,TRBJ1-1,CSVEDRWDGGTEAFF,TGCAGCGTTGAAGATCGGTGGGACGGGGGCACTGAAGCTTTCTTT
.,.,TRBV6-5,TRBJ1-2,CASSYGGVDSYGYTF,TGTGCCAGCAGTTACGGAGGGGTCGATTCTTATGGCTACACCTTC
few,.,TRBV28,TRBJ2-3,CASTPWDTLTTDTQYF,TGTGCCAGCACACCATGGGACACTCTGACCACAGATACGCAGTATTTT
.,TRBD2,TRBV6-6,TRBJ2-5,CASSPTSGGAREIQETQYF,TGTGCCAGCAGTCCTACTAGCGGGGGGGCCCGAGAAATCCAAGAGACCCAGTACTTC
once,TRBD1,TRBV2,TRBJ1-1,CASSTGQHTEAFF,TGTGCCAGCAGTACGGGACAGCACACTGAAGCTTTCTTT
once,TRBD1,TRBV9,TRBJ1-1,CASSGGRGMDTEAFF,TGTGCCAGCAGCGGTGGCAGGGGGATGGACACTGAAGCTTTCTTT
.,TRBD1,TRBV15,TRBJ1-2,CATSREGDRGPYGYTF,TGTGCCACCAGCAGAGAAGGGGACAGGGGGCCTTATGGCTACACCTTC
.,TRBD1,TRBV7-3,TRBJ1-2,CASSSSGQGYGYTF,TGTGCCAGCAGCTCATCGGGACAGGGCTATGGCTACACCTTC
.,.,TRBV2,TRBJ2-3,CASSAGIGTDTQYF,TGTGCCAGCAGTGCAGGTATCGGCACAGATACGCAGTATTTT
.,.,TRBV7-2,TRBJ1-1,CASSLTSLNTEAFF,TGTGCCAGCAGCTTAACTTCCCTGAACACTGAAGCTTTCTTT
.,TRBD2,TRBV5-1,TRBJ2-1,CASSFTSGSSYNEQFF,TGCGCCAGCAGCTTCACTAGCGGGAGCTCCTACAATGAGCAGTTCTTC
.,TRBD1,TRBV19,TRBJ1-2,CASSIPSGGHGYTF,TGTGCCAGTAGTATCCCCTCAGGGGGCCATGGCTACACCTTC
.,TRBD2,TRBV5-4,TRBJ2-7,CASSRRTSGSDEQYF,TGTGCCAGCAGCCGGAGGACTAGCGGGAGCGACGAGCAGTACTTC
once,.,TRBV15,TRBJ1-5,CATLEIPRGGYSNQPQHF,TGTGCCACCTTAGAAATACCGAGGGGAGGTTATAGCAATCAGCCCCAGCATTTT
.,.,TRBV19,TRBJ1-5,CASRNTGLQGQHF,TGTGCCAGTAGAAATACAGGGCTCCAAGGCCAGCATTTT
.,TRBD1,TRBV5-6,TRBJ1-1,CASSPSPSRTGRAFF,TGTGCCAGCAGCCCTTCCCCAAGCCGGACAGGGAGGGCTTTCTTT
.,.,TRBV6-5,TRBJ1-1,CASSYGGAGTEAFF,TGTGCCAGCAGTTACGGGGGCGCGGGCACTGAAGCTTTCTTT
.,.,TRBV7-3,TRBJ2-7,CASSSGGEQYF,TGTGCCAGCAGCTCAGGAGGAGAGCAGTACTTC
few,.,TRBV7-8,TRBJ1-5,CASSLALNQPQHF,TGTGCCAGCAGCTTAGCCCTCAATCAGCCCCAGCATTTT
.,.,TRBV6-5,TRBJ2-3,CASTVQGKEDTQYF,TGTGCCAGCACTGTACAGGGAAAAGAAGATACGCAGTATTTT